Given below is one T cell receptor beta chain in context. Germline V CDR1 and CDR2: SGHTA, FQGNSA. V shed 2 bases, J shed 4 bases, and the junction held 6 bases outside the gene matches. The CDR3 is 15 residues long. The entry originates in a study of blood T cell repertoires in COVID-19. Participants reported their clinical history, and cohort assignment relied on those reports. Participants classified as exposed had met a COVID-19 case within 2 weeks before study entry. Data came from immunoSEQ multiplex PCR; TCRdb stores just in-frame clones and leaves some out. Here the sample spans about 150,000 clones, roughly 90% being singletons.

The clonotype was recovered from a woman aged 40-49 years who had been exposed to COVID-19. J is TRBJ1-2 and V is TRBV7-2; 8 bases match TRBD1. Sequences were obtained from PBMCs or T cells enriched from blood (not recorded which). CDR3 loop: CASSLITGGGYGYTF. The CDR3 nucleotides read TGTGCCAGCAGCTTAATAACAGGGGGGGGCTATGGCTACACCTTC.